This entry is about one TCR beta chain. An end of the junction differs from the germline gene, which may be a read error. This sample was taken from a study of molecular identifiers for immune sequencing clone quantification. Germline CDR1 reads LNHDA; CDR2 reads SQIVND (reference sequence). The CDR3 covers 12 residues. TCRdb analysed the PCR reads with MiXCR anew, one entry per CDR3 protein. The table lists under 600,000 distinct CDR3 sequences, about a fifth of them singletons, with about 0.8% in the top ten. V usage is TRBV19 and J usage is TRBJ1-1; D gene uncertain. Sequencing used naive CD8+ T cells from blood, with Jurkat cell RNA spiked in. Subset in this sample: FACS-sorted CD8+CD4-CCR7+CD45RA+ naive T cells. This TCR was recovered from a human donor in good health. Some libraries in this study had Jurkat cell RNA spiked in. CDR3 region: CASSIGVTGAFF. The CDR3 bases are TGTGCCAGTAGTATCGGGGTCACTGGAGCTTTCTTT. Drawing the rest from reference TRBV19 and TRBJ1-1, the complete variable domain is DGGITQSPKYLFRKEGQNVTLSCEQNLNHDAMYWYRQDPGQGLRLIYYSQIVNDFQKGDIAEGYSVSREKKESFPLTVTSAQKNPTAFYLCASSIGVTGAFFGQGTRLTVV.